This passage covers 19 T cell receptor beta chains from one sample sequenced in a study of blood T cell repertoires in COVID-19. This table comes from immunoSEQ multiplex PCR, and its TCRdb copy is limited to in-frame clones, with some not included. The sample shows around 500,000 clones, 75% to 90% of them seen only once. Input material: peripheral blood. These receptor sequences come from a human donor in a cohort sampled during active COVID-19.

This clone was found once. The rearrangement uses TRBV5-8 and TRBJ1-4, with no clear D. V lost 5 bases, J lost 14 bases, and 19 bases lay in between. This CDR3 contains 13 residues. Per the germline V gene, CDR1 is SGHTS and CDR2 is YDEGEE. The CDR3 protein is CASSPERNSRLFF. Here the CDR3 DNA reads TGTGCCAGCAGTCCGGAGCGGAATTCAAGGCTGTTTTTT. The full variable domain, its missing parts supplied by reference TRBV5-8 and TRBJ1-4, is EAGVTQSPTHLIKTRGQQATLRCSPISGHTSVYWYQQALGLGLQFLLWYDEGEERNRGNFPPRFSGRQFPNYSSELNVNALELEDSALYLCASSPERNSRLFFGSGTQLSVL.

The chain joins TRBV21-1 to TRBJ2-3; the table's D call, TRBD1, has no DNA check behind it. TRBV21-1 is noted as a pseudogene. CDR3 length: 17 residues. The CDR3 sequence: CASSKESVDRGTDTQYF. In DNA form, the CDR3 reads TGTGCCAGCAGCAAAGAGAGCGTAGACAGGGGAACAGATACGCAGTATTTT.

The chain recombines TRBV5-1 with TRBJ1-2, with no clear D. Trimming stripped 4 bases from V and 4 bases from J, with 11 bases between. The CDR3 sequence is 13 residues long. Germline V lookup: CDR1 SGHRS, CDR2 YFSETQ. The CDR3 nucleotides read TGCGCCAGCAGCCGAGATTCCTTCTATGGCTACACCTTC. Residues: CASSRDSFYGYTF.

This clone was recorded once. The chain uses TRBV5-1 and TRBJ2-3; D is possibly TRBD1 (5 bases). The length of the CDR3 is 13 residues. Trimming stripped 10 bases from V and 2 bases from J, with 14 bases between. The germline gives CDR1 SGHRS, CDR2 YFSETQ. CDR3 sequence: CAFSGRVTDTQYF. In DNA, the CDR3 is TGCGCCTTCTCAGGCAGGGTCACAGATACGCAGTATTTT.

The chain is built from TRBV27 and TRBJ2-2; 12 bases match TRBD2. The germline gives CDR1 MNHEY, CDR2 SMNVEV (reference sequence). V trimming: 6 bases; J trimming: 4 bases; junction bases outside the gene matches: 6. The CDR3 contains 16 residues. The CDR3 region has the DNA TGTGCCAGCAGACGACTAGCGGGAGTAATCACCGGGGAGCTGTTTTTT. This codes for CASRRLAGVITGELFF.

The gene calls are TRBV18 and TRBJ2-7; 9 positions match TRBD1. Trimming at V came to 2 bases and at J to 2 bases, leaving 7 bases not matched to a gene. This CDR3 contains 16 residues. Per germline, CDR1 KGHSH and CDR2 LQKENI. CDR3 in amino acids: CASSPGRGQGTYEQYF. In nucleotides, the CDR3 is TGTGCCAGCTCACCAGGCCGGGGACAGGGCACCTACGAGCAGTACTTC.

The V call is TRBV28, the J call TRBJ1-1; 8 nucleotides align to TRBD1. After removal of 5 bases from V and 12 bases from J, the junction contained 8 bases not matched to a gene. The CDR3 contains 12 residues. CDR1 is MDHEN, CDR2 SYDVKM, per germline. CDR3 in amino acids: CASSRGQVRSFF. DNA for the CDR3: TGTGCCAGCAGTCGGGGACAGGTTCGGTCTTTCTTT.

V and J are TRBV9 and TRBJ2-7, with D possibly TRBD1 on 6 matching bases. This CDR3 has 15 residues. Trimming took 3 bases from V and 2 from J, leaving 15 bases between them. CDR1 is SGDLS, CDR2 YYNGEE, per germline. CDR3 amino acids: CASSARQDSPYEQYF. In DNA, the CDR3 is TGTGCCAGCAGCGCCCGACAGGATTCCCCCTACGAGCAGTACTTC.

The gene calls are TRBV28 and TRBJ1-1, with 8 positions matching TRBD1. Germline V gene sequence: CDR1 MDHEN, CDR2 SYDVKM. V shed 5 bases and J 1 base; nucleotides not matched to a gene: 6. The CDR3 covers 15 residues. CDR3 protein: CASSVQTGANTEAFF. In DNA, the CDR3 is TGTGCCAGCAGTGTACAGACAGGGGCGAACACTGAAGCTTTCTTT.

The V gene is TRBV5-1, the J gene TRBJ1-2; TRBD1 aligns across 7 bases. This CDR3 has 14 residues. The ends lost 3 bases at V and 2 bases at J; junction bases unmatched: 4. Germline loops: CDR1 SGHRS, CDR2 YFSETQ. This CDR3 reads CASSSGTANYGYTF. CDR3 sequence (DNA): TGCGCCAGCAGCTCGGGGACAGCCAACTATGGCTACACCTTC.

This rearrangement joins TRBV5-1 to TRBJ1-2; 9 bases align to TRBD1. The V gene end was trimmed by 3 bases and the J gene end by 4 bases; junction bases not matched to a gene: 1. CDR1 SGHRS and CDR2 YFSETQ come from the germline V gene. This CDR3 contains 13 residues. This CDR3 is CASSSTGGYGYTF. In DNA form, the CDR3 reads TGCGCCAGCAGCTCGACAGGGGGCTATGGCTACACCTTC.

Here the CDR3 reads CASSPAVGLAGVHETQYF. In nucleotides, the CDR3 is TGTGCCAGCAGTCCCGCCGTGGGACTAGCGGGAGTTCACGAGACCCAGTACTTC. V is TRBV28 and J is TRBJ2-5; 14 bases are a match to TRBD2. Germline CDR1 is MDHEN and CDR2 is SYDVKM. V shed 5 bases, J shed 5 bases, and the junction held 13 bases outside the gene matches. The CDR3 sequence is 18 residues long.

This clone has just one count. The chain uses TRBV6-5 and TRBJ1-6; 8 positions agree with TRBD1. CDR1 and CDR2 (germline): MNHEY, SVGAGI. Germline trimming cut 8 bases from V and 0 bases from J; bases unmatched to any gene: 3. The CDR3 extends over 15 amino acids. Here the CDR3 DNA reads TGTGCCAGCGACAGGGGCGGCTCCTATAATTCACCCCTCCACTTT. Its translation: CASDRGGSYNSPLHF.

The DNA of the CDR3 is TGTGCCAGCAGCTTACAGTTAAACACTGAAGCTTTCTTT. Residues: CASSLQLNTEAFF. This chain connects TRBV7-9 to TRBJ1-1; no firm D call. This CDR3 is 13 amino acids long. Germline V gives CDR1 SEHNR, CDR2 FQNEAQ (reference sequence). Trimming removed 2 bases at V and 2 bases at J, with 6 bases between. The variable domain in full, with the rest retrieved from reference TRBV7-9 and TRBJ1-1, is DTGVSQNPRHKITKRGQNVTFRCDPISEHNRLYWYRQTLGQGPEFLTYFQNEAQLEKSRLLSDRFSAERPKGSFSTLEIQRTEQGDSAMYLCASSLQLNTEAFFGQGTRLTVV.

The chain employs TRBV27 and TRBJ2-3; TRBD1 aligns across 8 bases. Germline loops: CDR1 MNHEY, CDR2 SMNVEV (reference sequence). CDR3 length: 16 amino acids. The junction had 5 bases not matched to a gene; V was cut back by 2 bases and J by 1 base. The CDR3 coding sequence is TGTGCCAGCAGTTTAAGACCGGGACAGGGCACAGATACGCAGTATTTT. Its protein is CASSLRPGQGTDTQYF.

This clone appeared once. The genes are TRBV30 and TRBJ1-5; D is possibly TRBD1 (6 bases). The CDR3 sequence is 17 residues long. From germline, CDR1 is GTSNPN and CDR2 SVGIG (reference sequence). The germline V and J ends were trimmed by 1 base and 0 bases, with 16 bases remaining between them. In nucleotides, the CDR3 is TGTGCCTGGAGTGGACAGGAGATAAAATATAGCAATCAGCCCCAGCATTTT. This translates into CAWSGQEIKYSNQPQHF.

This clone was seen more than once but under ten times. The chain employs TRBV2 and TRBJ1-1, with 7 bases matching TRBD1. The CDR3 spans 14 residues. V lost 7 bases and J lost 5; bases outside the gene matches: 10. Germline loops: CDR1 SNHLY, CDR2 FYNNEI. This CDR3 is CASTPGGKVTEAFF. The CDR3 coding sequence is TGTGCCAGCACCCCAGGGGGAAAGGTTACTGAAGCTTTCTTT.

The chain employs TRBV10-1 and TRBJ1-4; weak D call: TRBD1 (6 bases). The CDR3 loop spans 15 amino acids. V was cut by 5 bases and J by 0 bases, with 10 bases left in between. Germline values: CDR1 WNHNN, CDR2 SYGVQD (reference sequence). The CDR3 DNA is TGCGCCAGCAGTTCAGGGGACGCAACTAATGAAAAACTGTTTTTT. It is translated as CASSSGDATNEKLFF.

This sequence joins TRBV7-2 and TRBJ2-3, with D maybe TRBD2 (6 bases). V was clipped by 3 bases and J by 1 base, with 14 bases between them. The germline CDR1 and CDR2 sequences are SGHTA and FQGNSA. This CDR3 contains 16 residues. The CDR3: CASSFGGRWGTDTQYF. CDR3 coding DNA: TGTGCCAGCAGCTTTGGGGGGAGGTGGGGCACAGATACGCAGTATTTT. The full variable domain, completed using reference TRBV7-2 and TRBJ2-3, is GAGVSQSPSNKVTEKGKDVELRCDPISGHTALYWYRQSLGQGLEFLIYFQGNSAPDKSGLPSDRFSAERTGGSVSTLTIQRTQQEDSAVYLCASSFGGRWGTDTQYFGPGTRLTVL.